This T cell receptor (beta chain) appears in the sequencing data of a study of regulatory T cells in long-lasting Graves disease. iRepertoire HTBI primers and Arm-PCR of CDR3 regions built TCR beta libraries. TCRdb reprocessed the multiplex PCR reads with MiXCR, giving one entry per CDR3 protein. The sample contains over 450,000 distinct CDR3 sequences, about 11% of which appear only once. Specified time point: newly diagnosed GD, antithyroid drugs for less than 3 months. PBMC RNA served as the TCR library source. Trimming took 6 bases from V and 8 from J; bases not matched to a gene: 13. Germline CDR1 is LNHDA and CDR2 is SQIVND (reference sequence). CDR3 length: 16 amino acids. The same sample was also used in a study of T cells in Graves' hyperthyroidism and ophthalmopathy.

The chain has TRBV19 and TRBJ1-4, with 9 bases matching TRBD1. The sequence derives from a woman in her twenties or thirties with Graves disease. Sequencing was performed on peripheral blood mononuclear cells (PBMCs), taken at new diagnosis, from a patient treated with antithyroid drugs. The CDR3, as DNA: TGTGCCAGTAGCTCAACTTTACAGGGGGCGGGAGAAAAACTGTTTTTT. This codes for CASSSTLQGAGEKLFF.